These 14 T cell receptor beta chains were sequenced from one sample in a study of T cells in Graves' hyperthyroidism and ophthalmopathy. Amplification of TCR beta CDR3 regions was performed using RNA transcripts as template. The TCR CDR3 first-round RT-PCR relied on the HTBI primer set. Using its own MiXCR run on the multiplex PCR reads, TCRdb lists one record per CDR3 protein. In the table there are 360,000 or so distinct CDR3 sequences, 15% to 20% of which are singletons. The sample comprised blood. Every receptor here comes from a woman aged 40 to 50 with Graves' ophthalmopathy.

This clonotype showed up many times. V is TRBV6-7 and J is TRBJ2-7, with TRBD2 matching over 14 bases. TRBV6-7 is classed as an ORF, of uncertain function. The CDR3 totals 18 residues. After removal of 5 bases from V and 0 bases from J, the junction contained 9 bases not matched to a gene. This CDR3 is CASSDGLAGGPVSYEQYF. The CDR3 nucleotides are TGTGCCAGCAGTGACGGACTAGCGGGAGGCCCAGTCTCCTACGAGCAGTACTTC.

The chain has TRBV27 and TRBJ2-6; D might be TRBD1 (6 bases). The germline V and J ends were trimmed by 8 bases and 0 bases, with 17 bases remaining between them. The CDR3 length is 17 residues. Germline CDR1 reads MNHEY; CDR2 reads SMNVEV (reference sequence). CDR3 in amino acids: CASGSRGPTSGANVLTF. DNA for the CDR3: TGTGCCAGCGGGAGCAGGGGACCCACCTCTGGGGCCAACGTCCTGACTTTC.

The sample holds many counts of this clonotype. J is TRBJ2-7 and V is TRBV7-6; no firm D call. This CDR3 is 14 amino acids long. The germline CDR1 and CDR2 sequences are SGHVS and FNYEAQ. The V and J ends lost 0 bases and 0 bases respectively, with 6 bases between them. The CDR3 reads CASSLAASSYEQYF. CDR3 bases: TGTGCCAGCAGCTTAGCGGCCAGCTCCTACGAGCAGTACTTC.

This clonotype was observed at least ten times. The rearrangement links TRBV6-1 to TRBJ2-7; 8 nucleotides match TRBD2. Losses at the gene ends were 4 bases for V and 7 bases for J; bases not matched to a gene: 9. The CDR3 sequence is 14 residues long. Germline V CDR1 and CDR2: MNHNS, SASEGT. CDR3: CASSVNGRAQEQYF. The CDR3 DNA is TGTGCCAGCAGTGTGAACGGGAGGGCCCAAGAGCAGTACTTC.

This clonotype was counted ten times or more. The genes are TRBV12-3 or TRBV12-4 and TRBJ1-2; D possibly corresponds to TRBD1 (5 bases). The CDR3 has 15 residues. V lost 3 bases and J 8 bases, leaving 19 bases between the germline ends. The CDR3 DNA follows: TGTGCCAGCAGTTTCGGGGGAGTGAGGTGGCAGGGCTACACCTTC. Translation gives CASSFGGVRWQGYTF.

This clonotype was seen many times. CDR3 sequence: CASSFFRDQPQHF. The CDR3 region has the DNA TGTGCCAGCAGTTTCTTTAGGGATCAGCCCCAGCATTTT. This chain links TRBV12-3 or TRBV12-4 with TRBJ1-5; D is undetermined. This CDR3 region has 13 residues. V lost 3 bases, J lost 5 bases, and 8 bases lay in between.

The chain uses TRBV6-1 and TRBJ1-2; D is unclear. V lost 8 bases and J 3 bases, leaving 10 bases between the germline ends. Germline V gene data show CDR1 as MNHNS and CDR2 as SASEGT. The CDR3 has 12 residues. CDR3 region: CASGQSDYGYTF. CDR3 sequence (DNA): TGTGCCAGCGGCCAGAGTGACTATGGCTACACCTTC.

In this sample, this clonotype turned up many times. The CDR3 region has the DNA TGCAGTGCTCCTACCGGCGAGGCCTACGAGCAGTACTTC. It encodes CSAPTGEAYEQYF. This chain links TRBV20-1 with TRBJ2-7; D is ambiguous. V lost 5 bases, J lost 2 bases, and 13 bases lay in between. CDR3 length: 13 amino acids. Germline V gene data show CDR1 as DFQATT and CDR2 as SNEGSKA (reference sequence).

There are many counts of this clonotype. One end of the junction is discordant with germline, which a read error may explain. The chain couples TRBV6-1 to TRBJ2-7, with D perhaps TRBD1 (6 bases). Germline V gene data show CDR1 as MNHNS and CDR2 as SASEGT. The CDR3 contains 12 residues. CDR3 DNA sequence: TGTGCCAGCAGATGGACAGCCTACGAGCAGCACTTC. Translated: CASRWTAYEQHF.

In its sample, this clonotype was seen many times. The V and J genes are TRBV28 and TRBJ1-1; perhaps TRBD1 as D (5 bases). CDR1 is MDHEN, CDR2 SYDVKM, per germline. The CDR3 has 14 amino acids. Trimming left V 5 bases short and J 1 base short, with 11 bases between. DNA for the CDR3: TGTGCCAGCAGTCAGGGTTCCACGAACACTGAAGCTTTCTTT. It codes for CASSQGSTNTEAFF.

As to this clonotype: The germline gene is not matched at one end of the junction; a read error may be the cause. The chain carries TRBV18 and TRBJ2-5, with D hard to call. The CDR3 has 16 residues. Per germline, CDR1 KGHSH and CDR2 LQKENI. CDR3 nucleotide sequence: TGTGCCAGCTCACCTCCCGGGCGAGCCGGTACGGAGACCCAGTGCTTC. This encodes CASSPPGRAGTETQCF.

This clonotype showed up many times. This chain uses TRBV6-1 with TRBJ2-5; D possibly corresponds to TRBD1 (5 bases). The germline V gene has CDR1 MNHNS and CDR2 SASEGT. The length of the CDR3 is 13 residues. V lost 3 bases and J 4 bases, leaving 9 bases between the germline ends. The CDR3 DNA sequence: TGTGCCAGCAGTGACAGCAGGGCAGAGACCCAGTACTTC. Translated: CASSDSRAETQYF.

This clonotype has just a few counts. This chain links TRBV7-9 with TRBJ2-7; 7 bases agree with TRBD1. The germline V gene encodes CDR1 SEHNR and CDR2 FQNEAQ (reference sequence). This CDR3 is built from 15 residues. J lost 2 bases, V lost 5 bases, and 9 bases had no gene match. CDR3 sequence reads: CASSPRQGRTYEQYF. The CDR3 bases are TGTGCCAGCAGCCCCCGACAGGGAAGAACCTACGAGCAGTACTTC.

There are many counts of this clonotype. The chain combines TRBV28 with TRBJ2-7, with 9 bases fitting TRBD2. Germline assignment: CDR1 MDHEN and CDR2 SYDVKM. CDR3 length equals 12 residues. V was pared by 7 bases and J by 4 bases, with 2 bases of the junction left unmatched. The CDR3 sequence is CASTAGGYEQYF. The CDR3 DNA is TGTGCCAGCACCGCGGGGGGGTACGAGCAGTACTTC.